These 26 T cell receptor gamma chains were all obtained from the same sample, sequenced in a study of gamma delta lymphoproliferative disorders and STAT genes (dated by TCRdb to between 2017 and 2018). The method was multiplex PCR. TCRdb names Illumina MiSeq as the instrument used. TCRdb recomputed clones from the public reads with CATT; identical DNA rows were then combined. The sample includes about 1,300 gamma-chain clones, with roughly an eighth observed a single time. The top ten clones comprise roughly 17% of the sample. For both patients and controls, peripheral blood mononuclear cells were isolated, and the genomic DNA from these cells was used for TCR sequencing. The sequenced material came from blood. These receptors all come from a human donor in good health.

By frequency in the sample, this clone is medium-sized (0.01 to 0.1%). DNA for the CDR3: TGTGCCACCTGGGACAGGTCCGTGAATTATTATAAGAAACTCTTT. Its translation: CATWDRSVNYYKKLF. The V call is TRGV5, the J call TRGJ1 or TRGJ2. No J gene was available from TCRdb, and it was assigned here by a germline match of the DNA. The CDR3 totals 15 residues. Germline V gene sequence: CDR1 VINAFY, CDR2 YDVSNSKD. The V segment lost 0 bases and the J segment 0 bases; nucleotides outside the gene matches: 5.

This clone is termed medium-sized. The chain joins TRGV9 to TRGJ1 or TRGJ2. No J gene was available from TCRdb, and it was assigned here by a germline match of the DNA. This CDR3 spans 11 amino acids. V shed 0 bases and J 11 bases; nucleotides not matched to a gene: 4. Germline CDR1 GITISATS, CDR2 ISYDGTV (reference sequence). CDR3 DNA sequence: TGTGCCTTGTGGGAGGTGCTAGAGAAACTCTTT. It is translated as CALWEVLEKLF.

Judged by abundance, this clone is large. The rearrangement links TRGV2 to TRGJP1. Here the J gene was assigned by germline matching of the DNA, as TCRdb has none. The germline CDR1 and CDR2 sequences are EGSNGY and YDSYNSKV. J gave up 6 bases and V 1 base, and 2 bases lay outside the gene matches. The CDR3 consists of 13 residues. CDR3 in amino acids: CATWDGAGWFKIF. The DNA for the CDR3 is TGTGCCACCTGGGACGGAGCTGGTTGGTTCAAGATATTT.

This clone is large within its sample. The genes are TRGV10 and TRGJP1. TCRdb records no J gene; here it was assigned by comparing the DNA to germline. TRGV10 is designated an ORF whose function remains uncertain. The ends lost 8 bases at V and 13 bases at J; junction bases unmatched: 11. The length of the CDR3 is 12 residues. CDR3 bases: TGTGCTGCGTGGGAAGGGAGTCCGTTCAAGATATTT. This translates into CAAWEGSPFKIF.

This clone is large. The chain carries TRGV10 and TRGJP1. No J gene was available from TCRdb, and it was assigned here by a germline match of the DNA. TRGV10 qualifies as an ORF whose function is uncertain. V dropped 8 bases and J dropped 0; count of bases not matched to a gene: 7. The CDR3 has 15 amino acids. The CDR3 loop reads CAAWDAYTTGWFKIF. CDR3 coding DNA: TGTGCTGCGTGGGACGCTTATACCACTGGTTGGTTCAAGATATTT.

This clone ranks as large. The V and J genes are TRGV11 and TRGJ1 or TRGJ2. Since TCRdb gives no J gene, matching the DNA to germline was used here to assign it. TRGV11 has ORF status, its function being uncertain. V lost 12 bases and J lost 5; bases outside the gene matches: 13. The CDR3 is 13 amino acids. The CDR3 DNA reads TGTGCCTGCGGTGGTGGTTCCCATTATAAGAAACTCTTT. Its translation: CACGGGSHYKKLF.

By proportion, this clone is medium-sized. The V call is TRGV8, the J call TRGJ1 or TRGJ2. TCRdb gives no J gene; it was assigned here by matching the DNA to germline. CDR1 and CDR2 from the germline V gene are VENAVY and YDSYNSRV. The CDR3 is 12 residues long. Losses at the gene ends were 3 bases for V and 9 bases for J; bases not matched to a gene: 8. The CDR3 region has the DNA TGTGCCACCTGGGATCCACCTCCTAAGAAACTCTTT. Its protein product is CATWDPPPKKLF.

With respect to this clone: An end of the junction does not agree with germline; a read error may underlie this. This chain connects TRGV10 to TRGJ1 or TRGJ2. Matching the DNA to germline supplied the J gene, which TCRdb does not give. TRGV10 is marked as an open reading frame, function uncertain. CDR3 size: 11 residues. The CDR3 DNA sequence: TGCTCCGTGGGATTAGCTTATAAGAAACTCTTT. Protein sequence: CSVGLAYKKLF.

This clone is medium-sized. The chain is built from TRGV8 and TRGJ1 or TRGJ2. TCRdb gives no J gene; it was assigned here by matching the DNA to germline. With 5 bases clipped from V and 12 bases from J, the junction kept 7 bases outside the gene matches. The length of the CDR3 is 10 residues. The germline V gene encodes CDR1 VENAVY and CDR2 YDSYNSRV. The CDR3 bases are TGTGCCACCTGGGCCCTTCGGAAACTCTTT. Its protein product is CATWALRKLF.

In this sample, this clone is medium-sized. This rearrangement joins TRGV8 to TRGJ1 or TRGJ2. The J gene, absent from TCRdb, was called here by matching the DNA to germline. CDR3 length: 11 amino acids. Losses at the gene ends were 0 bases for V and 7 bases for J; bases not matched to a gene: 0. Germline assignment: CDR1 VENAVY and CDR2 YDSYNSRV. The CDR3 coding sequence is TGTGCCACCTGGGATAGGTATAAGAAACTCTTT. It yields the protein CATWDRYKKLF.

In its sample, this clone ranks as medium-sized. The CDR3 here is CATHIATGWFKIF. The CDR3 DNA sequence: TGTGCCACTCATATAGCCACTGGTTGGTTCAAGATATTT. This chain joins TRGV8 and TRGJP1. TCRdb does not report a J gene; here it was assigned by matching the DNA to germline references. Germline V CDR1 and CDR2: VENAVY, YDSYNSRV. V lost 10 bases, J lost 3 bases, and 8 bases stayed unmatched. The CDR3 runs 13 residues.

This clone is large (0.1 to 1%). The J gene has no call, while the V gene is TRGV10. TRGV10 is known as an ORF, though its function is uncertain. The CDR3 runs to 9 residues. Here the CDR3 reads CAAWDYRLF. Here the CDR3 DNA reads TGTGCTGCGTGGGATTATAGGCTCTTT.

Judged by abundance, this clone is large. The chain is built from TRGV2 and TRGJP2. Here the J gene came from matching the DNA to germline, since TCRdb omits it. In germline, CDR1 is EGSNGY, CDR2 YDSYNSKV. V was clipped by 3 bases and J by 4 bases; unmatched bases: 8. The CDR3 runs to 15 residues. The CDR3 spells CATWDRRDSDWIKTF. For the CDR3, the DNA is TGTGCCACCTGGGACCGAAGGGATAGTGATTGGATCAAGACGTTT.

The CDR3 DNA reads as TGTGCCACCTGGGACAGGCCCCCAAGAGTTGGGCAAAAAATCAAGGTATTT. Its translation: CATWDRPPRVGQKIKVF. This chain uses TRGV3 with TRGJP. In the absence of a J gene in TCRdb, the DNA was matched to germline to assign it here. The CDR3 length is 17 residues. Germline CDR1 and CDR2: VTNTFY and YDVSTARD (reference sequence). Trimming cost V 0 bases and J 17 bases; bases outside gene matches: 16.

This clone is large within its sample. The J gene is TRGJP1, the V gene TRGV10. No J gene was available from TCRdb, and it was assigned here by a germline match of the DNA. TRGV10 falls under the ORF class, with uncertain function. Trimming cost V 8 bases and J 9 bases; bases outside gene matches: 22. CDR3 length: 17 residues. The DNA of the CDR3 is TGTGCTGCGTGGACCAAATGGCCGAGGGCCGGCCGTTGGTTCAAGATATTT. It yields the protein CAAWTKWPRAGRWFKIF.

Sample share makes this clone medium-sized. The genes are TRGV8 and TRGJP2. TCRdb lists no J gene, so it was determined here by aligning the DNA to germline. V lost 1 base and J lost 0; bases outside the gene matches: 14. CDR1 and CDR2 (germline): VENAVY, YDSYNSRV. The CDR3 sequence is 19 residues long. The CDR3 nucleotides are TGTGCCACCTGGGATAGCTATAAGAGCCCTTATAGTAGTGATTGGATCAAGACGTTT. Translation: CATWDSYKSPYSSDWIKTF.

Within the sample, this clone is medium-sized. The chain combines TRGV9 with TRGJ1 or TRGJ2. TCRdb gives no J gene; it was assigned here by matching the DNA to germline. Germline V gene lookup returns CDR1 GITISATS and CDR2 ISYDGTV (reference sequence). Losses at the gene ends were 2 bases for V and 8 bases for J; bases not matched to a gene: 3. The CDR3 totals 11 residues. The CDR3 region is CALWEGDKKLF. DNA of the CDR3: TGTGCCTTGTGGGAGGGTGATAAGAAACTCTTT.

In regard to this clone: This sequence is one base from a far larger clone and is likely a read error. In the same sample, other DNA sequences code for this CDR3. TRGV3 is the V gene, and the J gene was not called. CDR3 size: 11 residues. Germline values: CDR1 VTNTFY, CDR2 YDVSTARD (reference sequence). The CDR3 loop reads CATWDTHKKLF. The CDR3 region has the DNA TGTGCCACCTGGGACACTCACAAGAAGCTCTTT.

This chain uses TRGV8 with TRGJP2. The J gene, not given by TCRdb, was assigned here from a germline match of the nucleotide sequence. Germline CDR1 reads VENAVY; CDR2 reads YDSYNSRV. J gave up 7 bases and V 1 base, and 0 bases lay outside the gene matches. This CDR3 is built from 12 residues. The DNA for the CDR3 is TGTGCCACCTGGGATAGTGATTGGATCAAGACGTTT. Protein: CATWDSDWIKTF.

This clone is medium-sized. This chain links TRGV8 with TRGJ1 or TRGJ2. TCRdb leaves out the J gene; it was filled in here by matching the DNA to germline. The CDR3 is 12 amino acids. V dropped 2 bases and J dropped 6; count of bases not matched to a gene: 4. CDR1 and CDR2 (germline): VENAVY, YDSYNSRV. The CDR3 reads CATWDKCYKKLF. CDR3 nucleotide sequence: TGTGCCACCTGGGATAAATGTTATAAGAAACTCTTT.

In its sample, this clone ranks as medium-sized. The gene calls are TRGV9 and TRGJ1 or TRGJ2. TCRdb offers no J gene call, so here the DNA was matched to germline to obtain one. The germline gives CDR1 GITISATS, CDR2 ISYDGTV (reference sequence). This CDR3 contains 10 residues. J gave up 10 bases and V 7 bases, and 7 bases lay outside the gene matches. The CDR3 loop reads CALCWWKKLF. CDR3 nucleotide sequence: TGTGCCTTGTGTTGGTGGAAGAAACTCTTT.

This clone was seen a handful of times. Possible read error: a much larger clone is one base away. Other nucleotide sequences in the sample specify the same CDR3. Here the V gene is TRGV4, but the J gene went uncalled. Germline CDR1 and CDR2: EGSTGY and YDSYTSSV. This CDR3 spans 13 amino acids. The DNA of the CDR3 is TGTGCCACCTGGGATGGCCTGAATTATAAGAAACTCTTC. The encoded protein is CATWDGLNYKKLF.

In its sample, this clone was seen a few times. TCRdb's listed protein matches a much larger clone and diverges from this DNA's translation at residue 9, likely through a read error; the protein shown comes from the DNA. V and J are TRGV10 and TRGJP1. TCRdb lists no J gene, so it was determined here by aligning the DNA to germline. TRGV10 falls under the ORF class, with uncertain function. CDR3 size: 14 residues. V was clipped by 8 bases and J by 12 bases; unmatched bases: 16. The CDR3 DNA sequence: TGTGCTGCGTGGGATTATGAGTGGGCTCGGTTCAAGATATTT. It specifies CAAWDYEWARFKIF.

This clone is categorized as large. The chain is built from TRGV11 and TRGJ1 or TRGJ2. In the absence of a J gene in TCRdb, the DNA was matched to germline to assign it here. TRGV11 belongs to the ORF category, with a function that is uncertain. The CDR3 runs 14 residues. Germline trimming cut 0 bases from V and 12 bases from J; bases unmatched to any gene: 11. The CDR3 bases are TGTGCCTGCTGGATTAGGCACGTGGTATCTGGGAAACTCTTT. It specifies CACWIRHVVSGKLF.

By sample share, this clone is large. V usage is TRGV10 and J usage is TRGJ1 or TRGJ2. No J gene was available from TCRdb, and it was assigned here by a germline match of the DNA. TRGV10 is assigned to the ORF class and has an uncertain function. The junction had 13 bases not matched to a gene; V was cut back by 8 bases and J by 11 bases. The CDR3 spans 12 residues. The CDR3 DNA reads as TGTGCTGCGTGGGATTACGGGTTCGAGAAACTCTTT. The encoded protein is CAAWDYGFEKLF.

This clone was observed a handful of times. The protein that TCRdb holds for this DNA derives from a much larger clone and differs from the translated DNA at residue 7, which likely indicates a read error; the protein shown here is translated from the DNA. This chain links TRGV3 with TRGJ1 or TRGJ2. The J gene was not available in TCRdb and was assigned here by matching the DNA to germline segments. Germline values: CDR1 VTNTFY, CDR2 YDVSTARD (reference sequence). Unmatched junction bases numbered 5, after V lost 2 bases and J lost 10 bases. The CDR3 sequence is 11 residues long. CDR3 residues: CATWDTRKKLF. In DNA form, the CDR3 reads TGTGCCACCTGGGACACTCGCAAGAAACTCTTT.